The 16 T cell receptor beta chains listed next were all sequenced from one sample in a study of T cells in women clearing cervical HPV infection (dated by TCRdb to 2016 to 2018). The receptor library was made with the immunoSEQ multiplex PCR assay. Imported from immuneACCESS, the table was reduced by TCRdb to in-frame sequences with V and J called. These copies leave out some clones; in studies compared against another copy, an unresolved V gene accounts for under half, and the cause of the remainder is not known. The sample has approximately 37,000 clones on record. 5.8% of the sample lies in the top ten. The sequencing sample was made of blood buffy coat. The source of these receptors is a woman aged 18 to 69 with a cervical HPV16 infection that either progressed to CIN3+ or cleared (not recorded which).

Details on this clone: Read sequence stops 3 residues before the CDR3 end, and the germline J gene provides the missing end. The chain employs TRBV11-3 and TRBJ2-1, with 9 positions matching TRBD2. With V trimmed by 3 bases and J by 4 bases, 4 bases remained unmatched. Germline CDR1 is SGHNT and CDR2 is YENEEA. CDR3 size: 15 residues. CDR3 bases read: TGTGCCAGCAGCTTTAGCGGGAGCCAATACAATGAG. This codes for CASSFSGSQYNE. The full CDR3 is CASSFSGSQYNEQFF.

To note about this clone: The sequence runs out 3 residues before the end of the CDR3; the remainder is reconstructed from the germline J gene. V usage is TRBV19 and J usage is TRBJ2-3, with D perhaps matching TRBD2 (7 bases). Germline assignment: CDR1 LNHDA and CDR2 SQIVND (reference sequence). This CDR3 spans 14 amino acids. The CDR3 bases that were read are TGTGCCAGTAGCGGTACGGGGGGCACGGAGACG. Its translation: CASSGTGGTET. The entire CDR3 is CASSGTGGTETQYF.

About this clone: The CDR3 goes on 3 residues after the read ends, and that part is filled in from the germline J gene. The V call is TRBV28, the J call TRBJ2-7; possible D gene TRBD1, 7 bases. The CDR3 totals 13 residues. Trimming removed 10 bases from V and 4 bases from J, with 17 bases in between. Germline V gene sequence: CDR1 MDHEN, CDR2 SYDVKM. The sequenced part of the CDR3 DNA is TGTGCCACCTCGTGGAGGGGGCAATACGAG. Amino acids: CATSWRGQYE. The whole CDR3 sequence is CATSWRGQYEQYF.

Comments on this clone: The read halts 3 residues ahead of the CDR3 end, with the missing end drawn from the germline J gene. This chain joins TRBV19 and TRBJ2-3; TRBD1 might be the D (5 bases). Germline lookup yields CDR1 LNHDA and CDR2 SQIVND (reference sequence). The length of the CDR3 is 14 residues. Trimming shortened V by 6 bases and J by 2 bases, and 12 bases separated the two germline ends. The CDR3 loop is CASRVRAFTDTQYF. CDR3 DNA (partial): TGTGCCAGTAGGGTCAGGGCCTTCACAGATACG.

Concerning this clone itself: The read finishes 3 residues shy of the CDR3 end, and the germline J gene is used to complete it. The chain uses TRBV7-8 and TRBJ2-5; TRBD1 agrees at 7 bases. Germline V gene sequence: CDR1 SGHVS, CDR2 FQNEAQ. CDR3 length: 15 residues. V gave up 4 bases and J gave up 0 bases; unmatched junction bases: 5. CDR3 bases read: TGTGCCAGCAGCTCCCCCGGACAGGACCAAGAGACC. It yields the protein CASSSPGQDQET. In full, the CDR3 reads CASSSPGQDQETQYF.

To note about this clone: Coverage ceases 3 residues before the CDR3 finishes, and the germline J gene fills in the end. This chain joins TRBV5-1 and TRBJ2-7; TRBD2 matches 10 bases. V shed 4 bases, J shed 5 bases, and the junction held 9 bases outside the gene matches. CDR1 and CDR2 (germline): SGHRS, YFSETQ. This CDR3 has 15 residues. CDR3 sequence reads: CASSAELAGRNEQYF. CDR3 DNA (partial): TGCGCCAGCAGCGCCGAACTAGCGGGAAGGAACGAG.

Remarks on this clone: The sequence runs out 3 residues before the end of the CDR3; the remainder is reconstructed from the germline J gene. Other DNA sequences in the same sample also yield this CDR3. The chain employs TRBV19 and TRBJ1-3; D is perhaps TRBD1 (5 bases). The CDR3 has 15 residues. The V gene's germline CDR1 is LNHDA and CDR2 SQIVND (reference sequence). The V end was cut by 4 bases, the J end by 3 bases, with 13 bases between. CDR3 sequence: CASSTTERFGNTIYF. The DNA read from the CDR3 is TGTGCCAGTAGTACGACAGAAAGGTTTGGAAACACC.

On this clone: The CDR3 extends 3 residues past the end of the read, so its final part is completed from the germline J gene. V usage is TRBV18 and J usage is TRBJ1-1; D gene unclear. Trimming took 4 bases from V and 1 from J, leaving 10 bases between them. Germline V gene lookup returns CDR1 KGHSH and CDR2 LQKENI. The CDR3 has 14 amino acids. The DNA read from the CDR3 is TGTGCCAGCTCACTCCAAGCAGGGAACACTGAA. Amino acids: CASSLQAGNTE. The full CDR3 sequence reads CASSLQAGNTEAFF.

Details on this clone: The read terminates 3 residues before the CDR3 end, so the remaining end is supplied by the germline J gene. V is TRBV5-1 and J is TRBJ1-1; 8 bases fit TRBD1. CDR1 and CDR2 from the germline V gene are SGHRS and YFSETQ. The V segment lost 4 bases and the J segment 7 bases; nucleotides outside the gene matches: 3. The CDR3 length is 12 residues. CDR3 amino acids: CASSPGQGEAFF. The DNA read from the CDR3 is TGCGCCAGCAGCCCCGGACAGGGTGAA.

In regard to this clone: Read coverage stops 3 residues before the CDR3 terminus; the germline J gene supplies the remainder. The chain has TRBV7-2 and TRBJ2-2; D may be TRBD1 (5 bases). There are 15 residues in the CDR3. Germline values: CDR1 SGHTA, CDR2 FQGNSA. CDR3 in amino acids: CASSLTYSGANVLFF. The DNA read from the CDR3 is TGTGCCAGCAGCCTTACATACTCTGGGGCCAACGTG.

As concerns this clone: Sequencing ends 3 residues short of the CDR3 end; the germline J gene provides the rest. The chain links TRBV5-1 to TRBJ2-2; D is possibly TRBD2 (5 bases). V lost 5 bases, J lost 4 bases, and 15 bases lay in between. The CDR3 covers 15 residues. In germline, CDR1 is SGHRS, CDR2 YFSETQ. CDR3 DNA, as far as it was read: TGCGCCAGCAGGCCCACAGCGGATTCCACCGGGGAG. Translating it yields CASRPTADSTGE. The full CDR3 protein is CASRPTADSTGELFF.

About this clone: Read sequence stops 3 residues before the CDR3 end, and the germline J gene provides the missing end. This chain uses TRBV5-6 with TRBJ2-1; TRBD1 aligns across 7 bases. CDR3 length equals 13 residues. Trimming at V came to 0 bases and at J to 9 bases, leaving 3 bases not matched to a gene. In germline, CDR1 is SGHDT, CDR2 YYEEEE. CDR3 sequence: CASSLVWDSEQFF. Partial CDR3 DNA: TGTGCCAGCAGCTTGGTCTGGGACAGTGAG.

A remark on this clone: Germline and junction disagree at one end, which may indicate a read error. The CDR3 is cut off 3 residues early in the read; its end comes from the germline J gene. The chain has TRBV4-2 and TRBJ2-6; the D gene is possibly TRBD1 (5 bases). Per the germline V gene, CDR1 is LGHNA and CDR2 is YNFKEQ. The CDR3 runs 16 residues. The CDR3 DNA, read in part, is TGCGCCAGCAGCCAAGGGGCACAAACTGGGGCCAACGTC. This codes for CASSQGAQTGANV. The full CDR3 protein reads CASSQGAQTGANVLTF.

The CDR3 sequence: CASNGQGNTDTQYF. The covered CDR3 bases are TGTGCCAGCAACGGACAGGGGAACACAGATACG. This rearrangement joins TRBV2 to TRBJ2-3, with 9 bases aligning to TRBD1. Read sequence stops 3 residues before the CDR3 end, and the germline J gene provides the missing end. The CDR3 has 14 amino acids. CDR1 is SNHLY and CDR2 is FYNNEI in the germline V gene. With V trimmed by 7 bases and J by 2 bases, 4 bases remained unmatched. Complete variable domain (other parts from reference TRBV2 and TRBJ2-3): EPEVTQTPSHQVTQMGQEVILRCVPISNHLYFYWYRQILGQKVEFLVSFYNNEISEKSEIFDDQFSVERPDGSNFTLKIRSTKLEDSAMYFCASNGQGNTDTQYFGPGTRLTVL.

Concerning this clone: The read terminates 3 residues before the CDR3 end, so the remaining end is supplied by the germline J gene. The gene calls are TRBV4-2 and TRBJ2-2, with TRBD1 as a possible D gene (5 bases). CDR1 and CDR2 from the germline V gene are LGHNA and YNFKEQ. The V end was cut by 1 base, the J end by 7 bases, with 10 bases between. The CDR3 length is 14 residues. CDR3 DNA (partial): TGTGCCAGCAGCCAAGTGCAGGGTTACGGGGAG. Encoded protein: CASSQVQGYGE. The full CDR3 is CASSQVQGYGELFF.

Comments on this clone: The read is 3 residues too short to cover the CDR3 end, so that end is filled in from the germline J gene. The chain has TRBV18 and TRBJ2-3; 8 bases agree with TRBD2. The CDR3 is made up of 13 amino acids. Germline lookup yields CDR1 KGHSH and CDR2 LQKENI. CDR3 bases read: TGTGCCAGCTCACCAACTAGCGGTGGGTCG. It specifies CASSPTSGGS. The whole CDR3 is CASSPTSGGSQYF.